Each of the 2 T cell receptor beta chains below was sequenced from the same sample in a study of T cell repertoires in cytomegalovirus infection. One entry per CDR3 protein, called by TCRdb with MiXCR from the reads. The profile shows some 300,000 distinct CDR3 sequences, approximately 10% of them singletons. Sequencing was carried out using PBMCs. These receptors originate from a human donor in good health (CMV status not recorded). Some clones in this sample may be carry-over from other donors' samples.

Ten or more counts support this clonotype. The J gene is TRBJ2-7, the V gene TRBV28, with D perhaps matching TRBD1 (5 bases). The CDR3 runs to 12 residues. The germline V and J ends were trimmed by 7 bases and 2 bases, with 9 bases remaining between them. CDR1 is MDHEN, CDR2 SYDVKM, per germline. The CDR3: CASTDNTYEQYV. The CDR3 DNA reads TGTGCCAGCACGGACAACACCTACGAGCAGTACGTC.

This clonotype has ten or more counts. The CDR3 is CASSYRTASTDTQYF. The CDR3 coding sequence is TGTGCCAGCAGTTACCGGACAGCTAGCACAGATACGCAGTATTTT. This rearrangement joins TRBV6-2 or TRBV6-3 to TRBJ2-3; TRBD1 is a possible D gene (6 bases). Germline-derived CDR1 and CDR2 are MNHEY and SVGEGT. Trimming pared 2 bases from V and 0 bases from J, leaving 9 bases between. The CDR3 is 15 amino acids.